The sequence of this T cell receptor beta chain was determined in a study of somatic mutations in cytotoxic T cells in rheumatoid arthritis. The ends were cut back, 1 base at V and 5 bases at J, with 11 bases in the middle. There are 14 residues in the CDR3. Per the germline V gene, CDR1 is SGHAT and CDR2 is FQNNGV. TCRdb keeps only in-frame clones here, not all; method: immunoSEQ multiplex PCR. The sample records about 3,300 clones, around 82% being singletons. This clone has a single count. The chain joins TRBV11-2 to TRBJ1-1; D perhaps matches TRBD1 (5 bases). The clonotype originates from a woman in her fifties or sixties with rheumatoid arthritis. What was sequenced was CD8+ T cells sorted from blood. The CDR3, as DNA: TGTGCCAGCAGCTTAGGAGGTGGGGGGACTGAAGCTTTCTTT. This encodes CASSLGGGGTEAFF.